These 19 T cell receptor beta chains were all obtained from the same sample, sequenced in a study of blood T cell repertoires in COVID-19. Assay used: immunoSEQ multiplex PCR; TCRdb lists only in-frame clones, some missing. The data hold under 150,000 clones, with approximately 80% observed a single time. The sample was PBMCs or T cells enriched from blood (not recorded which). These receptor sequences come from a man aged 50 to 60 in a cohort exposed to, infected with or recovered from COVID-19 (not recorded which).

This clone was seen just once. The V and J genes are TRBV6-5 and TRBJ2-7; 7 bases align to TRBD1. The CDR3 is 15 amino acids. Trimming removed 6 bases from V and 0 bases from J; junction bases left unmatched: 8. Germline CDR1 MNHEY, CDR2 SVGAGI. The CDR3 bases are TGTGCCAGCAGCTCGACCGGGACAGCCTCCTACGAGCAGTACTTC. Protein: CASSSTGTASYEQYF.

The chain joins TRBV5-6 to TRBJ2-5; 11 positions match TRBD2. The V gene end was trimmed by 2 bases and the J gene end by 7 bases; junction bases not matched to a gene: 4. The CDR3 length is 14 residues. Germline-derived CDR1 and CDR2 are SGHDT and YYEEEE. The CDR3 is CASSFRLAGGTQYF. Here the CDR3 DNA reads TGTGCCAGCAGCTTTCGCCTAGCGGGGGGGACCCAGTACTTC.

This chain joins TRBV5-1 and TRBJ1-1; no clear D gene. This CDR3 is 15 amino acids long. The germline V and J ends were trimmed by 0 bases and 0 bases, with 9 bases remaining between them. In germline, CDR1 is SGHRS, CDR2 YFSETQ. The CDR3 sequence is CASSLGTVVNTEAFF. The DNA for the CDR3 is TGCGCCAGCAGCTTGGGAACAGTTGTGAACACTGAAGCTTTCTTT.

CDR3 residues: CASSPDRGHGEQYF. The CDR3 nucleotides are TGTGCCAGCAGCCCCGACAGGGGACATGGCGAGCAGTACTTC. The chain employs TRBV7-2 and TRBJ2-7, with TRBD1 identical over 8 bases. V shed 5 bases and J 6 bases; nucleotides not matched to a gene: 9. The CDR3 runs 14 residues. The germline CDR1 and CDR2 sequences are SGHTA and FQGNSA.

The chain has TRBV29-1 and TRBJ2-1, with D possibly matching TRBD2 (5 bases). Germline loops: CDR1 SQVTM, CDR2 ANQGSEA. The CDR3 covers 14 residues. Trimming cost V 6 bases and J 3 bases, with 15 bases left between them. The CDR3 is CSVAFLRGYNEQFF. The CDR3, as DNA: TGCAGCGTCGCATTTCTCCGGGGCTACAATGAGCAGTTCTTC.

The chain employs TRBV28 and TRBJ2-2; 9 positions agree with TRBD2. The CDR3 spans 16 residues. Germline V gene sequence: CDR1 MDHEN, CDR2 SYDVKM. The V gene end was trimmed by 6 bases and the J gene end by 5 bases; junction bases not matched to a gene: 10. The chain's CDR3 is CASRSNSGRGTGELFF. In DNA, the CDR3 is TGTGCCAGCAGATCCAATAGCGGGAGAGGGACCGGGGAGCTGTTTTTT.

The chain is built from TRBV7-8 and TRBJ1-3; 8 nucleotides match TRBD1. Germline assignment: CDR1 SGHVS and CDR2 FQNEAQ. With V trimmed by 1 base and J by 9 bases, 8 bases remained unmatched. CDR3 length: 15 residues. This chain's CDR3 is CASSLDPGGATTIYF. CDR3 coding DNA: TGTGCCAGCAGCTTAGATCCAGGGGGCGCGACCACCATATATTTT.

This clone occurred once. The chain couples TRBV7-9 to TRBJ1-5; tentative D call: TRBD1 (6 bases). Deletions cut 5 bases from V and 4 bases from J, with 15 bases between. Germline-derived CDR1 and CDR2 are SEHNR and FQNEAQ (reference sequence). The CDR3 runs to 15 residues. The CDR3 sequence is CASSDNRVTNQPQHF. CDR3 coding DNA: TGTGCCAGCAGCGACAACAGGGTAACGAATCAGCCCCAGCATTTT.

The V gene is TRBV3-1 (or the pseudogene TRBV3-2), the J gene TRBJ2-5; D is perhaps TRBD1 (6 bases). Germline CDR1 LGHDT, CDR2 YNNKEL (reference sequence). Trimming cost V 0 bases and J 5 bases, with 16 bases left between them. The CDR3 spans 16 residues. The CDR3 nucleotides read TGTGCCAGCAGCCAAGACTCTCTGTGGGACATCGAGACCCAGTACTTC. Translating gives CASSQDSLWDIETQYF.

In this sample, this clone turned up a few times. The chain uses TRBV11-3 and TRBJ2-3; 7 bases align to TRBD1. The junction had 4 bases not matched to a gene; V was cut back by 3 bases and J by 1 base. Per the germline V gene, CDR1 is SGHNT and CDR2 is YENEEA. There are 15 residues in the CDR3. The CDR3 protein is CASSFTGVGTDTQYF. CDR3 nucleotide sequence: TGTGCCAGCAGCTTTACAGGGGTGGGCACAGATACGCAGTATTTT.

The J gene is TRBJ2-7, the V gene TRBV5-1; D may be TRBD1 (6 bases). Germline V gene sequence: CDR1 SGHRS, CDR2 YFSETQ. CDR3 length equals 18 residues. V lost 0 bases, J lost 2 bases, and 21 bases lay in between. DNA for the CDR3: TGCGCCAGCAGCTTGGTGGCAGGGGCTCCTCCCATGCCCTACGAGCAGTACTTC. Encoded protein: CASSLVAGAPPMPYEQYF.

The chain carries TRBV4-1 and TRBJ1-5; the match to TRBD1 covers 9 bases. V gave up 4 bases and J gave up 6 bases; unmatched junction bases: 7. This CDR3 has 15 residues. Looked up from germline, CDR1 is MGHRA and CDR2 is YSYEKL. The CDR3 is CASSPTGGPSQPQHF. The CDR3, as DNA: TGCGCCAGCAGCCCAACAGGGGGCCCGAGTCAGCCCCAGCATTTT.

The V and J genes are TRBV10-2 and TRBJ2-7, with D uncertain. CDR1 and CDR2 (germline): WSHSY, SAAADI. V lost 4 bases, J lost 1 base, and 8 bases lay in between. This CDR3 has 13 amino acids. CDR3 residues: CASSGRESYEQYF. DNA of the CDR3: TGCGCCAGCAGTGGTAGAGAATCCTACGAGCAGTACTTC.

The V call is TRBV12-5, the J call TRBJ2-2; TRBD2 is a possible D gene (5 bases). This CDR3 spans 13 amino acids. Germline values: CDR1 LGHNT, CDR2 FRNRAP. Trimming shortened V by 7 bases and J by 7 bases, and 13 bases separated the two germline ends. The CDR3 region is CASAPDRDGELFF. In DNA form, the CDR3 reads TGTGCTAGTGCCCCGGACCGGGACGGGGAGCTGTTTTTT. The entire variable domain, with the rest obtained from reference TRBV12-5 and TRBJ2-2, is as follows: DARVTQTPRHKVTEMGQEVTMRCQPILGHNTVFWYRQTMMQGLELLAYFRNRAPLDDSGMPKDRFSAEMPDATLATLKIQPSEPRDSAVYFCASAPDRDGELFFGEGSRLTVL.

With regard to this clone: At one boundary the junction diverges from the germline segment, which might be a read error. The chain combines TRBV19 with TRBJ2-5, with D maybe TRBD2 (5 bases). Germline CDR1 reads LNHDA; CDR2 reads SQIVND (reference sequence). CDR3 length: 13 residues. CDR3 in amino acids: CASSMGAQATQYF. In DNA, the CDR3 is TGTGCCAGTAGTATGGGAGCGCAAGCGACCCAGTACTTC.

The rearrangement joins TRBV19 to TRBJ1-2, with no clear D. Germline V lookup: CDR1 LNHDA, CDR2 SQIVND (reference sequence). V dropped 10 bases and J dropped 6 bases, with 21 bases sitting between them. The CDR3 totals 14 residues. The CDR3 region is CATPVIPGRNGYTF. Written as DNA, the CDR3 is TGTGCCACCCCAGTGATCCCAGGTCGCAATGGCTACACCTTC.

The CDR3 nucleotides are TGTGCCAGCAGCTTAGAGGCAGGCGGGGTTACACTTCAAGAGACCCAGTACTTC. Its translation is CASSLEAGGVTLQETQYF. J is TRBJ2-5 and V is TRBV7-6, with a tentative D call TRBD2 (6 bases). The CDR3 length is 18 residues. Between the trimmed V and J ends, which lost 1 base and 2 bases, there was a span of 20 bases. Germline V gene sequence: CDR1 SGHVS, CDR2 FNYEAQ.

The count of this clone is one. The DNA for the CDR3 is TGTGCCAGTAGTATACCGGAAGCGGGTAGACAAGAGACCCAGTACTTC. Its translation is CASSIPEAGRQETQYF. The V gene is TRBV19, the J gene TRBJ2-5, with TRBD2 as a possible D gene (6 bases). Between the trimmed V and J ends, which lost 2 bases and 2 bases, there was a span of 15 bases. The length of the CDR3 is 16 residues. Germline-derived CDR1 and CDR2 are LNHDA and SQIVND (reference sequence).

The rearrangement uses TRBV7-2 and TRBJ2-7, with D unclear. Germline V gene lookup returns CDR1 SGHTA and CDR2 FQGNSA. The V end lost 2 bases, the J end lost 1 base, and 6 bases lay between the germline ends. This CDR3 is built from 13 residues. The CDR3 protein is CASSLPVSYEQYF. The CDR3 bases are TGTGCCAGCAGCTTACCCGTATCCTACGAGCAGTACTTC.